What follows is one T cell receptor (beta chain) and its context. Of the isolated RNA, all was reverse transcribed, and so the sequenced material was expressed TCRB transcripts. The protocol was immunoSEQ multiplex PCR, while the TCRdb copy is restricted to in-frame clones and leaves out a portion. The sample gives 250,000 to 350,000 clones, 13% to 15% of which show up once; over 5.5% is in the top ten. This CDR3 has 15 amino acids. Germline V CDR1 and CDR2: SGHRS, YFSETQ. V was cut by 0 bases and J by 5 bases, with 14 bases left in between. This sample was included in a study of beta chain features in type 1 diabetes. At the level of the study: Sorted cells from all samples, numbering almost 110 million, were examined.

The specimen sequenced was central memory CD4+ T cells from blood. The V gene is TRBV5-1, the J gene TRBJ2-5; D is undetermined. The receptor comes from a man aged 25 to 40 in good health. The CDR3 DNA is TGCGCCAGCAGCTTGGCGGGCGTGCCACACGAGACCCAGTACTTC. Its protein product is CASSLAGVPHETQYF.